This T cell receptor (beta chain) was captured in a study of CXCR3-negative and CXCR3-positive naive CD8 T cells. UMI-tagged TRB cDNA libraries were built via 5' RACE. TCRdb re-analyzed the 5' RACE reads; it lists each CDR3 protein once, without DNA. This sample's table has 100,000 to 150,000 distinct CDR3 sequences. As for this clonotype: Its antigen is as yet unknown.

Findings of the study overall: The study found more hydrophobic TRB CDR3s in CXCR3-positive naive cells than in CXCR3-negative naive cells. Researchers reported similar TRBV-TRBJ usage in naive CXCR3-negative and CXCR3-positive cells, though memory differed.

The CDR3 is 15 amino acids. Germline values: CDR1 MNHEY, CDR2 SMNVEV (reference sequence). The sequencing sample was made of naive CXCR3- CD8+ T cells from blood. The subset denotes: CD45RO-CCR7+CD27+CD95- naive CD8+ T cells lacking CXCR3 (TNR3-). The clonotype was recovered from a human donor in good health. Some clones in this sample may be carry-over from other donors' samples. The chain links TRBV27 to TRBJ1-6; TCRdb picks TRBD1, but there is no DNA to check that call. The CDR3: CASTSTGATVSPLHF.